The subject of this entry is one TCR beta chain. Only CD45RO-negative cells positively selected for CCR7 counted as naive CD8 cells, so terminally differentiated effector memory CD45RA+ cells were excluded. The data originate from a study of shared clonotypes between healthy human individuals. The repertoire was sequenced with immunoSEQ multiplex PCR; TCRdb's copy has only in-frame clones and lacks some. The sample holds about 820,000 clones, 80% to 95% seen once. Trimming removed 5 bases from V and 4 bases from J, with 8 bases in between. Germline assignment: CDR1 SGHDN and CDR2 FVKESK. The CDR3 contains 13 residues.

Specimen: naive CD8+ T cells sorted from blood. The chain combines TRBV14 with TRBJ2-2; D gene unclear. The sequence was obtained from a man younger than 45 in good health. CDR3 DNA: TGTGCCAGCAGCGTCCGGGCCACCGGGGAGCTGTTTTTT. Translated, it gives CASSVRATGELFF.